A selection of T cell receptor beta chains follows, all from one sample in a study of T cells in Graves' hyperthyroidism and ophthalmopathy. TCRdb reprocessed the multiplex PCR reads with MiXCR, giving one entry per CDR3 protein. The data contain some 800,000 distinct CDR3 sequences, over 35% of them singletons. The specimen was blood. The receptors were gathered from a young man with Graves' hyperthyroidism. Each CDR3 is given with its conserved first and last residue. Each record gives: V gene, J gene, D gene, clone size, CDR3 protein, CDR3 DNA. D genes are given only for firm matches. Clone size appears in some rows only: once, few, many, or a class for an expanded clone.

TRBV7-9	TRBJ1-4	TRBD1	.	CASSPGTGSVTNEKLFF	TGTGCCAGCAGCCCCGGGACAGGGAGCGTGACTAATGAAAAACTGTTTTTT
TRBV29-1	TRBJ1-1	.	many	CSALDPGTEAFF	TGCAGCGCCTTGGACCCGGGCACTGAAGCTTTCTTT
TRBV19	TRBJ1-1	.	many	CASSPTQGWDTEAFF	TGTGCCAGTAGTCCAACCCAGGGATGGGACACTGAAGCTTTCTTT
TRBV7-9	TRBJ2-5	TRBD2	.	CASSQDGVGGTYQETQYF	TGTGCCAGCAGCCAAGATGGCGTCGGGGGGACGTACCAAGAGACCCAGTACTTC
TRBV10-2	TRBJ2-2	.	many	CASSESIWRNTGELFF	TGCGCCAGCAGTGAGTCGATTTGGAGGAACACCGGGGAGCTGTTTTTT
TRBV7-2	TRBJ2-7	TRBD2	.	CASSATSGPPYEQYF	TGTGCCAGCAGCGCTACTAGCGGGCCTCCCTACGAGCAGTACTTC
TRBV7-8	TRBJ1-2	.	many	CASSPRRVNYGYTF	TGTGCCAGCAGCCCTCGACGGGTAAACTATGGCTACACCTTC
TRBV20-1	TRBJ2-7	TRBD1	many	CSAPSYRGGEQYF	TGCAGTGCTCCTTCGTACAGGGGTGGCGAGCAGTACTTC
TRBV29-1	TRBJ1-3	.	many	CSVDLDSGNTIYF	TGCAGCGTTGATCTGGACTCTGGAAACACCATATATTTT
TRBV13	TRBJ2-7	.	.	CASSPRRDGTYEQYF	TGTGCCAGCAGCCCCCGTCGGGACGGAACCTACGAGCAGTACTTC
TRBV19	TRBJ2-2	.	.	CASSIGANTGELFF	TGTGCCAGTAGTATTGGAGCGAACACCGGGGAGCTGTTTTTT
TRBV5-1	TRBJ1-4	TRBD1	.	CASSSHDRAGEKLFF	TGCGCCAGCAGCTCTCATGACAGGGCGGGTGAAAAACTGTTTTTT
TRBV2	TRBJ1-5	TRBD1	.	CASGSRTGASNQPQHF	TGTGCTAGTGGTTCTCGGACAGGGGCGAGCAATCAGCCCCAGCATTTT
TRBV6-5	TRBJ1-6	.	many	CASAGNSPLHF	TGTGCCAGTGCCGGGAATTCACCCCTCCACTTT
TRBV7-9	TRBJ2-7	.	once	CASSRGSDYEQYF	TGTGCCAGCAGCCGCGGGTCGGACTACGAGCAGTACTTC
TRBV6-6	TRBJ1-4	.	few	CASSSSATNEKLFF	TGTGCCAGCAGTTCCTCCGCAACTAATGAAAAACTGTTTTTT
TRBV7-2	TRBJ1-2	.	many	CASSPVGTSGYYGYTF	TGTGCCAGCAGCCCCGTAGGGACATCAGGGTACTATGGCTACACCTTC
TRBV5-1	TRBJ1-1	.	.	CASSLARQAPEVFF	TGCGCCAGCAGCTTGGCTAGGCAGGCTCCTGAAGTTTTCTTT
TRBV2	TRBJ2-7	.	.	CASTQGSEYEQYF	TGTGCCAGCACGCAGGGGAGCGAGTACGAGCAGTACTTC
TRBV7-8	TRBJ2-6	.	many	CASSLARSSGANVLTF	TGTGCCAGCAGCTTAGCGAGGAGCTCTGGGGCCAACGTCCTGACTTTC
TRBV19	TRBJ2-2	.	.	CASSPRQGRIGELFF	TGTGCCAGCAGCCCGCGACAAGGAAGGATCGGGGAGCTGTTTTTT
TRBV7-2	TRBJ1-5	.	.	CASSLKLAAYEHF	TGTGCCAGCAGCTTAAAACTAGCGGCGTACGAGCATTTT
TRBV15	TRBJ2-6	.	few	CATSALGLSEGSGANVLTF	TGTGCCACCAGCGCTTTAGGTCTTTCGGAGGGCTCTGGGGCCAACGTCCTGACTTTC
TRBV7-8	TRBJ2-7	TRBD1	many	CASSSGTGLDEQYF	TGTGCCAGCAGTTCCGGGACAGGGCTTGACGAGCAGTACTTC
TRBV7-9	TRBJ2-7	.	few	CASSYLEGGNYEQYF	TGTGCCAGCAGCTACCTCGAGGGGGGCAACTACGAGCAGTACTTC
TRBV7-8	TRBJ1-1	.	.	CAWSGNTEAFF	TGTGCCTGGAGCGGGAACACTGAAGCTTTCTTT
TRBV11-2	TRBJ2-7	.	.	CASSLDQDGVSYEQYF	TGTGCCAGCAGCTTAGATCAGGACGGCGTCTCCTACGAGCAGTACTTC
TRBV19	TRBJ2-5	.	few	CASRPEGGGETQYF	TGTGCCAGTCGACCGGAAGGGGGTGGAGAGACCCAGTACTTC
TRBV12-3/TRBV12-4	TRBJ1-2	.	many	CASSLHYGYTF	TGTGCCAGCAGTTTGCACTATGGCTACACCTTC
TRBV10-3	TRBJ2-7	.	few	CASRRSFLTPYEQYF	TGTGCCAGCCGACGCTCTTTTTTGACACCTTACGAGCAGTACTTC
TRBV10-3	TRBJ1-5	TRBD1	.	CAQRGTGGQPQHF	TGTGCCCAACGAGGGACAGGGGGTCAGCCCCAGCATTTT
TRBV15	TRBJ2-7	TRBD1	.	CATTRDRGQALRGEQYF	TGTGCCACCACCCGAGACAGGGGCCAAGCCTTGAGGGGCGAGCAGTACTTC
TRBV10-3	TRBJ2-6	.	many	CAIGPESGANVLTF	TGTGCCATCGGCCCAGAGTCTGGGGCCAACGTCCTGACTTTC
TRBV12-3/TRBV12-4	TRBJ1-5	TRBD1	many	CASSPEGARAQHF	TGTGCCAGCAGTCCCGAGGGGGCGCGGGCCCAGCATTTT
TRBV7-2	TRBJ2-7	.	many	CASSLGEHEQYF	TGTGCCAGCAGCTTGGGCGAGCACGAGCAGTACTTC
TRBV6-5	TRBJ2-6	.	.	CASSQLSGANVLTF	TGTGCCAGCAGTCAGCTCTCTGGGGCCAACGTCCTGACTTTC
TRBV3-1	TRBJ1-4	.	.	CASSQNSLNEKLFF	TGTGCCAGCAGCCAGAACAGCCTTAATGAAAAACTGTTTTTT
TRBV20-1	TRBJ2-7	.	many	CSARDLRVDSNEQYF	TGCAGTGCTAGAGACCTCAGGGTGGACTCTAACGAGCAGTACTTC
TRBV29-1	TRBJ1-1	.	many	CSVVQGGTEAFF	TGCAGCGTTGTACAGGGAGGCACTGAAGCTTTCTTT
TRBV2	TRBJ1-5	TRBD1	.	CASSDSGGMWPQHF	TGTGCCAGCAGTGATTCAGGGGGCATGTGGCCCCAGCATTTT
TRBV14	TRBJ1-6	.	many	CASSQRDTMFTLHF	TGTGCCAGCAGCCAACGGGACACCATGTTCACCCTCCACTTT
TRBV10-1	TRBJ2-7	.	many	CASSESTGPDYEQYF	TGCGCCAGCAGTGAGTCAACGGGACCGGACTACGAGCAGTACTTC
TRBV10-3	TRBJ2-5	.	.	CAISDQGLRETQYF	TGTGCCATCAGTGACCAGGGGCTTCGGGAGACCCAGTACTTC
TRBV27	TRBJ1-1	.	.	CASSTGSGTEAFF	TGTGCCAGCTCAACAGGGAGCGGCACTGAAGCTTTCTTT
TRBV25-1	TRBJ1-2	.	many	CASSESTVANYGYTF	TGTGCCAGCAGTGAATCGACAGTAGCTAACTATGGCTACACCTTC
TRBV5-1	TRBJ1-4	TRBD1	many	CASSSTGVNEKLFF	TGTGCCAGCTCCTCTACAGGGGTTAATGAAAAACTGTTTTTT
TRBV7-9	TRBJ2-5	.	many	CASDYQETQYF	TGTGCCAGCGACTACCAAGAGACCCAGTACTTC